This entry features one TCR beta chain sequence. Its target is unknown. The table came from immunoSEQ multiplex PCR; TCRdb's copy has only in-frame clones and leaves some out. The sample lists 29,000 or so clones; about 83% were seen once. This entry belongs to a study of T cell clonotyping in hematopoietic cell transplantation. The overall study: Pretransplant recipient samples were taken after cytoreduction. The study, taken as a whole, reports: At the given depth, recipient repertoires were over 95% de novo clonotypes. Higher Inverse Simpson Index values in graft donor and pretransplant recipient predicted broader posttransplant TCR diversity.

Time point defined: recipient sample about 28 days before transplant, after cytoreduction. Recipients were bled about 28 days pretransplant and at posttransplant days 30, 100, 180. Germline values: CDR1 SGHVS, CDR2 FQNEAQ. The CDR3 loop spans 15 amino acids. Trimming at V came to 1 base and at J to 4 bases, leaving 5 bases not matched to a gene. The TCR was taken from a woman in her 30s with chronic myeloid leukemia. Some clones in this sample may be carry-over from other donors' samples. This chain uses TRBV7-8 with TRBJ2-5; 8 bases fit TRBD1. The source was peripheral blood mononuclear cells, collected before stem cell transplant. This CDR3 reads CASSLGAGGVETQYF. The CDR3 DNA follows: TGTGCCAGCAGCTTAGGTGCAGGGGGCGTAGAGACCCAGTACTTC.